The 21 T cell receptor beta chains in this list originate from one sample, sequenced in a study of Ad26.COV2.S vaccination and SARS-CoV-2 variants. Specified treatment: 19 received Ad26.COV2.S at low or high dose, single or two shots; 5 received placebo; per-sample allocation not given. Collection of samples fell on day 63 after the first vaccine or placebo injection. Only in-frame clones appear in the TCRdb table, and some are missing; sequencing was by immunoSEQ multiplex PCR. This sample has 440,000 or so clones, with roughly 91% found just once. Sequenced material: peripheral blood, taken in a trial of Ad26.COV2.S vaccine versus placebo. Receptors originate from a person between 18 and 65 years old who received the Ad26.COV2.S COVID-19 vaccine or a placebo.

The chain joins TRBV4-2 to TRBJ1-4; D may be TRBD1 (5 bases). This CDR3 is 16 amino acids long. Germline values: CDR1 LGHNA, CDR2 YNFKEQ. Trimming shortened V by 1 base and J by 15 bases, and 24 bases separated the two germline ends. DNA of the CDR3: TGTGCCAGCAGCCAAGCCACGGGACGGTTGGATGAAGTATTGTTTTTT. It translates to CASSQATGRLDEVLFF.

The chain uses TRBV9 and TRBJ2-2; D is undetermined. CDR1 is SGDLS and CDR2 is YYNGEE in the germline V gene. The V and J ends lost 7 bases and 0 bases respectively, with 10 bases between them. The CDR3 is 14 amino acids. The CDR3 spells CASRDRTNTGELFF. CDR3 DNA: TGTGCCAGCCGCGACCGGACGAACACCGGGGAGCTGTTTTTT.

DNA for the CDR3: TGTGCCAGCAGCTTAGGTAGGAGCTCCTACGAGCAGTACTTC. Amino acid sequence: CASSLGRSSYEQYF. V and J are TRBV7-2 and TRBJ2-7, with no clear D. The CDR3 contains 14 residues. Per the germline V gene, CDR1 is SGHTA and CDR2 is FQGNSA. Trimming left V 1 base short and J 0 bases short, with 7 bases between.

V gene TRBV7-9 combines with J gene TRBJ2-3, with TRBD2 matching over 8 bases. This CDR3 has 15 residues. V was pared by 5 bases and J by 2 bases, with 6 bases of the junction left unmatched. CDR1 and CDR2 from the germline V gene are SEHNR and FQNEAQ (reference sequence). For the CDR3, the DNA is TGTGCCAGCAGCACGAAGCGGGAGAACACAGATACGCAGTATTTT. Its protein is CASSTKRENTDTQYF.

V and J are TRBV19 and TRBJ1-1, with TRBD1 identical over 9 bases. The junction had 0 bases not matched to a gene; V was cut back by 4 bases and J by 6 bases. CDR3 size: 12 residues. The germline V gene has CDR1 LNHDA and CDR2 SQIVND (reference sequence). The CDR3 nucleotides are TGTGCCAGTAGTAGACAGGGGGCTGAAGCTTTCTTT. It translates to CASSRQGAEAFF. Full variable domain (outside the CDR3, taken from reference TRBV19 and TRBJ1-1): DGGITQSPKYLFRKEGQNVTLSCEQNLNHDAMYWYRQDPGQGLRLIYYSQIVNDFQKGDIAEGYSVSREKKESFPLTVTSAQKNPTAFYLCASSRQGAEAFFGQGTRLTVV.

The V and J genes are TRBV6-2 or TRBV6-3 and TRBJ2-5; 7 nucleotides line up with TRBD1. The CDR3 has 14 amino acids. V dropped 0 bases and J dropped 7; count of bases not matched to a gene: 5. Germline V gene data show CDR1 as MNHEY and CDR2 as SVGEGT. This chain's CDR3 is CASSYSRGPWTQYF. The CDR3 region has the DNA TGTGCCAGCAGTTACTCGAGGGGGCCATGGACCCAGTACTTC.

The rearrangement links TRBV6-6 to TRBJ2-3, with 8 nucleotides matching TRBD1. The trim removed 6 bases at V and 0 bases at J, leaving 8 bases unmatched. The germline CDR1 and CDR2 sequences are MNHNY and SVGAGI (reference sequence). The CDR3 is 16 amino acids. CDR3 in DNA: TGTGCCAGCAGGACCGGGACAGGAACTAGCACAGATACGCAGTATTTT. This sequence encodes CASRTGTGTSTDTQYF.

The rearrangement uses TRBV27 and TRBJ2-3; 7 bases fit TRBD2. Trimming at V came to 5 bases and at J to 4 bases, leaving 9 bases not matched to a gene. This CDR3 contains 15 residues. In germline, CDR1 is MNHEY, CDR2 SMNVEV (reference sequence). Here the CDR3 DNA reads TGTGCCAGCAGTCAAAGACTAGCCTTAGCAGATACGCAGTATTTT. Protein sequence: CASSQRLALADTQYF.

The gene calls are TRBV19 and TRBJ1-5, with D hard to call. Germline CDR1 LNHDA, CDR2 SQIVND (reference sequence). The CDR3 length is 14 residues. V was clipped by 3 bases and J by 6 bases, with 12 bases between them. The DNA for the CDR3 is TGTGCCAGTAGTATCGGGGAACCCGGTCAGCCCCAGCATTTT. It is translated as CASSIGEPGQPQHF.

The chain uses TRBV6-2 or TRBV6-3 and TRBJ2-3; D uncertain. The CDR3 spans 13 residues. CDR1 is MNHEY and CDR2 is SVGEGT in the germline V gene. V gave up 5 bases and J gave up 5 bases, with 11 bases separating them. For the CDR3, the DNA is TGTGCCAGCAGTCCGGGCCAGAGAGATACGCAGTATTTT. This codes for CASSPGQRDTQYF.

This chain links TRBV7-9 with TRBJ1-1, with 10 bases fitting TRBD1. V lost 3 bases to trimming and J lost 1 base; unmatched junction nucleotides: 5. Germline lookup yields CDR1 SEHNR and CDR2 FQNEAQ (reference sequence). The CDR3 is 16 residues long. The CDR3 nucleotides read TGTGCCAGCAGCTTGGGGGACAGGGGCCGGAACACTGAAGCTTTCTTT. Its protein product is CASSLGDRGRNTEAFF.

This CDR3 is CASSQWRDSYNEQFF. The CDR3 region has the DNA TGTGCCAGCAGTCAGTGGAGGGACTCCTACAATGAGCAGTTCTTC. The V gene is TRBV6-5, the J gene TRBJ2-1; maybe TRBD2 (6 bases). This CDR3 comprises 15 residues. CDR1 is MNHEY and CDR2 is SVGAGI in the germline V gene. V was clipped by 5 bases and J by 0 bases, with 11 bases between them.

This chain joins TRBV4-1 and TRBJ2-5; TRBD2 matches 8 bases. The CDR3 has 15 residues. The trim removed 0 bases at V and 4 bases at J, leaving 4 bases unmatched. Germline assignment: CDR1 MGHRA and CDR2 YSYEKL. This chain's CDR3 is CASSQDRGGRETQYF. The CDR3 coding sequence is TGCGCCAGCAGCCAAGATCGGGGGGGCCGAGAGACCCAGTACTTC.

This chain connects TRBV29-1 to TRBJ1-4; no definite D call. This CDR3 is 13 amino acids long. Per germline, CDR1 SQVTM and CDR2 ANQGSEA. Trimming stripped 3 bases from V and 4 bases from J, with 9 bases between. CDR3 in amino acids: CSVEIGDNEKLFF. The CDR3 DNA sequence: TGCAGCGTTGAGATCGGAGATAATGAAAAACTGTTTTTT.

Points on this clone: At one end, the junction sequence differs from germline, possibly due to a read error. V is TRBV3-1 (or the pseudogene TRBV3-2) and J is TRBJ2-1; D uncertain. CDR3 length: 14 amino acids. The germline V gene has CDR1 LGHDT and CDR2 YNNKEL (reference sequence). The CDR3 DNA follows: TGTGCCAGCAGCGAAGAAAACTCCTACAATGAGCAGTTCTTC. Its protein product is CASSEENSYNEQFF.

The chain carries TRBV7-9 and TRBJ2-3, with TRBD2 matching over 13 bases. The V and J ends lost 5 bases and 6 bases, in that order; junction bases with no gene match: 5. CDR1 SEHNR and CDR2 FQNEAQ come from the germline V gene (reference sequence). The length of the CDR3 is 15 residues. The CDR3 region is CASSPGLAGVDTQYF. CDR3 coding DNA: TGTGCCAGCAGCCCTGGACTAGCGGGAGTTGATACGCAGTATTTT.

A few counts support this clone. The chain carries TRBV4-2 and TRBJ2-2, with 8 bases fitting TRBD1. The CDR3 contains 17 residues. J lost 0 bases, V lost 4 bases, and 7 bases had no gene match. Looked up from germline, CDR1 is LGHNA and CDR2 is YNFKEQ. For the CDR3, the DNA is TGTGCCAGCAGCCGGGAACCGGGACAGGCGAACACCGGGGAGCTGTTTTTT. Translating it yields CASSREPGQANTGELFF.

This chain uses TRBV7-2 with TRBJ1-4, with 7 nucleotides matching TRBD1. The CDR3 is 16 amino acids. V shed 5 bases and J 3 bases; nucleotides not matched to a gene: 9. The germline CDR1 and CDR2 sequences are SGHTA and FQGNSA. The CDR3 DNA is TGTGCCAGCAGCGTACAGGGGTACGGGGCTAATGAAAAACTGTTTTTT. Protein: CASSVQGYGANEKLFF.

The rearrangement joins TRBV4-1 to TRBJ2-2; D gene unclear. The length of the CDR3 is 15 residues. The V gene's germline CDR1 is MGHRA and CDR2 YSYEKL. Deletions cut 1 base from V and 2 bases from J, with 8 bases between. The CDR3 reads CASSQGSINTGELFF. CDR3 sequence (DNA): TGCGCCAGCAGCCAAGGGAGTATAAACACCGGGGAGCTGTTTTTT.

This clone was counted once. This chain joins TRBV13 and TRBJ1-2; D possibly corresponds to TRBD1 (6 bases). Germline V gene sequence: CDR1 PRHDT, CDR2 FYEKMQ (reference sequence). The germline V and J ends were trimmed by 3 bases and 4 bases, with 9 bases remaining between them. This CDR3 region has 13 residues. Here the CDR3 reads CASSFGRGYGYTF. CDR3 coding DNA: TGTGCCAGCAGCTTTGGCAGGGGCTATGGCTACACCTTC. The full variable domain, rest sourced from reference TRBV13 and TRBJ1-2, is AAGVIQSPRHLIKEKRETATLKCYPIPRHDTVYWYQQGPGQDPQFLISFYEKMQSDKGSIPDRFSAQQFSDYHSELNMSSLELGDSALYFCASSFGRGYGYTFGSGTRLTVV.

The CDR3 loop reads CASSSGTGTFGYTF. CDR3 DNA sequence: TGCGCCAGCAGCTCCGGGACAGGGACCTTTGGCTACACCTTC. The chain carries TRBV4-3 and TRBJ1-2; 9 bases agree with TRBD1. Germline V gene sequence: CDR1 LGHNA, CDR2 YSLEER. There are 14 residues in the CDR3. Trimming took 5 bases from V and 7 from J; bases not matched to a gene: 8.